Included here is one TCR beta chain sequence, with context. Its antigen is not identified. These data come from a study of cytomegalovirus exposure and HLA in healthy donors. Broader study findings: Upon later analysis, TCR association rates were observed to vary by HLA locus, being highest for DRB1 and lowest for HLA-C. Later work showed greater clonal expansion in HLA-associated TCR beta chains than in equally common others. Only CMV serostatus was available as immune exposure information. The CMV antigen specificity of a few CMV-associated chains was confirmed through in vitro analysis.

The V gene's germline CDR1 is SGDLS and CDR2 YYNGEE. This CDR3 region has 15 residues. PCR involved 60 Vbeta and 13 Jbeta primers. Clones were sequenced by immunoSEQ multiplex PCR, and TCRdb holds only the in-frame ones, with some missing. The sample shows approximately 150,000 clones, about 65% of them seen only once. The TCR was taken from a woman aged 30 to 39 in good health and CMV-seronegative. This sequence joins TRBV9 and TRBJ2-5; D is possibly TRBD1 (6 bases). The J call may be wrong; the DNA end is better matched by TRBJ2-7. The sequenced sample consisted of PBMCs. The CDR3 region is CASSPSGQGSYEQYF. As DNA, the CDR3 is TGTGCCAGCAGCCCCTCTGGGCAGGGGTCCTACGAGCAGTACTTC.